The 23 T cell receptor beta chains below come from one sample, sequenced in a study of human T cells and chemical hapten exposure. Documented time point: patch test 2, 6 weeks after DPC sensitization. This sample's treatment: therapeutic diphenylcyclopropenone sensitization with weekly scalp DPC. A single record per CDR3 protein comes from TCRdb applying MiXCR to the RACE reads. The table includes more than 75,000 distinct CDR3 sequences, roughly 10% detected once. This sample comprised whole blood, obtained in connection with sensitization to the hapten diphenylcyclopropenone (DPC). These receptors all stem from a woman aged 30 to 39 with alopecia areata. Some clones in this sample may be carry-over from other donors' samples.

The sample holds many counts of this clonotype. This chain joins TRBV27 and TRBJ1-4; D is possibly TRBD1 (5 bases). Trimming shortened V by 4 bases and J by 4 bases, and 13 bases separated the two germline ends. The V gene's germline CDR1 is MNHEY and CDR2 SMNVEV (reference sequence). The CDR3 loop spans 15 amino acids. CDR3: CASSSLGESNEKLFF. CDR3 in DNA: TGTGCCAGCAGTTCGTTGGGGGAGAGTAATGAAAAACTGTTTTTT.

This clonotype was detected a few times. V and J are TRBV20-1 and TRBJ2-1, with unresolved D. CDR1 DFQATT and CDR2 SNEGSKA come from the germline V gene (reference sequence). The V end was cut by 0 bases, the J end by 0 bases, with 9 bases between. The CDR3 extends over 15 amino acids. The CDR3 sequence: CSARDPASSYNEQFF. CDR3 coding DNA: TGCAGTGCTAGAGATCCGGCAAGCTCCTACAATGAGCAGTTCTTC.

This clonotype showed up just a few times. The chain links TRBV18 to TRBJ1-1, with 7 bases matching TRBD1. Per germline, CDR1 KGHSH and CDR2 LQKENI. J was trimmed by 3 bases and V by 5 bases; bases with no gene match: 6. This CDR3 spans 14 amino acids. The CDR3 DNA reads TGTGCCAGCTCATCGAACAGGGGAGACACTGAAGCTTTCTTT. Its translation is CASSSNRGDTEAFF.

This clonotype was counted ten times or more. The CDR3: CASSPRDPGGSEQYF. The CDR3 coding sequence is TGTGCCAGCAGCCCAAGGGATCCGGGGGGAAGCGAGCAGTACTTC. The chain combines TRBV11-2 with TRBJ2-7, with 7 bases that match TRBD2. Germline CDR1 SGHAT, CDR2 FQNNGV. The J segment lost 6 bases and the V segment lost 5 bases, leaving 13 bases of the junction unmatched. The CDR3 has 15 amino acids.

This clonotype was seen many times. The chain recombines TRBV7-9 with TRBJ2-3, with D hard to call. V lost 0 bases and J lost 3, with 7 bases in between. This CDR3 has 14 residues. Germline CDR1 and CDR2: SEHNR and FQNEAQ (reference sequence). DNA of the CDR3: TGTGCCAGCAGCTTAGCGGGAAGGACAGATACGCAGTATTTT. Its protein product is CASSLAGRTDTQYF.

This clonotype was detected ten times or more. This sequence joins TRBV6-5 and TRBJ1-1, with D possibly being TRBD1 (5 bases). The germline CDR1 and CDR2 sequences are MNHEY and SVGAGI. V lost 6 bases and J 1 base, leaving 15 bases between the germline ends. The CDR3 loop spans 15 amino acids. The CDR3 loop reads CASRSHGDRNTEAFF. DNA of the CDR3: TGTGCCAGCAGGTCTCACGGTGACAGGAACACTGAAGCTTTCTTT.

This clonotype was counted ten times or more. The CDR3 loop reads CSGAGTGGADTQYF. The CDR3 DNA follows: TGCAGCGGTGCCGGGACAGGGGGCGCAGATACGCAGTATTTT. The chain uses TRBV29-1 and TRBJ2-3, with TRBD1 identical over 12 bases. Germline V gives CDR1 SQVTM, CDR2 ANQGSEA. The CDR3 contains 14 residues. V was pared by 7 bases and J by 4 bases, with 6 bases of the junction left unmatched.

Ten or more counts support this clonotype. The chain employs TRBV9 and TRBJ2-7; no definite D call. Germline V gene lookup returns CDR1 SGDLS and CDR2 YYNGEE. The CDR3 is made up of 13 amino acids. With 5 bases removed from V and 0 bases from J, the gap between germline ends came to 9 bases. In DNA, the CDR3 is TGTGCCAGCAGTGCCAGTCCCTCCTACGAGCAGTACTTC. It encodes CASSASPSYEQYF.

The CDR3 protein is CASSLDLNTGELFF. DNA for the CDR3: TGTGCCAGCAGCTTGGACCTGAACACCGGGGAGCTGTTTTTT. The gene calls are TRBV5-4 and TRBJ2-2; no definite D call. Germline CDR1 SGHNT, CDR2 YYREEE (reference sequence). This CDR3 contains 14 residues. V was pared by 0 bases and J by 1 base, with 4 bases between.

This clonotype was detected ten times or more. This rearrangement joins TRBV29-1 to TRBJ1-2; 9 bases match TRBD1. CDR1 and CDR2 from the germline V gene are SQVTM and ANQGSEA. Trimming cost V 4 bases and J 8 bases; bases outside gene matches: 14. The CDR3 sequence is 15 residues long. The CDR3 spells CSVAGGPGQGIGYTF. CDR3 DNA sequence: TGCAGCGTTGCAGGGGGGCCGGGACAGGGTATCGGCTACACCTTC.

Concerning this clonotype itself: A read error is likely, as this CDR3 ends without the conserved phenylalanine or tryptophan. The chain uses TRBV20-1 and TRBJ1-5; a possible D gene is TRBD1 (6 bases). Trimming removed 5 bases at V and 4 bases at J, with 18 bases between. The CDR3 extends over 15 amino acids. Germline V gives CDR1 DFQATT, CDR2 SNEGSKA (reference sequence). In DNA, the CDR3 is TGCAGTGCTTCCGAAGGGGGGAGGATGAATCAGCCCCAGCATTAT. Translation: CSASEGGRMNQPQHY.

The V and J genes are TRBV7-9 and TRBJ1-2, with D unresolved. The V gene's germline CDR1 is SEHNR and CDR2 FQNEAQ (reference sequence). Trimming took off 1 base at V and 4 bases at J, with 10 bases between the two ends. The CDR3 is made up of 14 amino acids. DNA of the CDR3: TGTGCCAGCAGCTTAGGCTCAGGAGGCTATGGCTACACCTTC. It is translated as CASSLGSGGYGYTF.

The chain links TRBV29-1 to TRBJ2-3, with TRBD1 matching over 8 bases. This CDR3 region has 18 residues. J was trimmed by 4 bases and V by 4 bases; bases with no gene match: 19. Germline V gene sequence: CDR1 SQVTM, CDR2 ANQGSEA. The CDR3 sequence is CSVVGLYGPGQGSDTQYF. The CDR3 nucleotides are TGCAGCGTTGTGGGGCTTTATGGGCCCGGACAGGGCTCAGATACGCAGTATTTT.

This clonotype came up many times. The V gene is TRBV6-2 or TRBV6-3, the J gene TRBJ2-1, with D hard to call. The ends were cut back, 4 bases at V and 9 bases at J, with 13 bases in the middle. CDR3 length: 13 amino acids. Germline values: CDR1 MNHEY, CDR2 SVGEGT. The CDR3 sequence is CASSFRREFEQFF. DNA for the CDR3: TGTGCCAGCAGTTTCCGTCGCGAGTTTGAGCAGTTCTTC.

This clonotype was counted many times. This chain connects TRBV7-3 to TRBJ2-2, with unresolved D. The germline V gene encodes CDR1 SGHTA and CDR2 FQGTGA. The CDR3 runs to 14 residues. The V gene lost 4 bases and the J gene lost 6 bases, with 12 bases spanning the gap. The CDR3 loop is CASSSSTEAGELFF. As DNA, the CDR3 is TGTGCCAGCAGCTCGAGTACCGAGGCCGGGGAGCTGTTTTTT. The whole variable domain, remainder taken from reference TRBV7-3 and TRBJ2-2, is GAGVSQTPSNKVTEKGKYVELRCDPISGHTALYWYRQSLGQGPEFLIYFQGTGAADDSGLPNDRFFAVRPEGSVSTLKIQRTERGDSAVYLCASSSSTEAGELFFGEGSRLTVL.

A few counts support this clonotype. The chain uses TRBV4-3 and TRBJ2-1, with 9 nucleotides matching TRBD2. In germline, CDR1 is LGHNA, CDR2 YSLEER. CDR3 length: 18 amino acids. After removal of 0 bases from V and 3 bases from J, the junction contained 9 bases not matched to a gene. CDR3 nucleotide sequence: TGCGCCAGCAGCCAAGAGTCGGGCGGGAGGGCCCTCTACAATGAGCAGTTCTTC. This encodes CASSQESGGRALYNEQFF.

V usage is TRBV20-1 and J usage is TRBJ1-1, with 11 bases aligning to TRBD1. After removal of 5 bases from V and 3 bases from J, the junction contained 5 bases not matched to a gene. Germline V gene sequence: CDR1 DFQATT, CDR2 SNEGSKA (reference sequence). The length of the CDR3 is 14 residues. The CDR3 DNA reads TGCAGTGCTTGGACAGGGGGCAGATACACTGAAGCTTTCTTT. This encodes CSAWTGGRYTEAFF.

This clonotype was seen at least ten times. The V and J genes are TRBV6-1 and TRBJ1-3; D ambiguous. Trimming pared 7 bases from V and 8 bases from J, leaving 12 bases between. The CDR3 runs 12 residues. Germline V gives CDR1 MNHNS, CDR2 SASEGT. CDR3 residues: CASNGLDYTIYF. The CDR3 DNA sequence: TGTGCCAGCAATGGGTTGGATTACACCATATATTTT.

This clonotype was detected only a few times. The rearrangement links TRBV28 to TRBJ1-2; D remains unclear. V lost 4 bases and J 4 bases, leaving 7 bases between the germline ends. There are 12 residues in the CDR3. Germline-derived CDR1 and CDR2 are MDHEN and SYDVKM. CDR3 bases: TGTGCCAGCAGTTCGTCAAGCTATGGCTACACCTTC. The encoded protein is CASSSSSYGYTF.

This clonotype was detected ten times or more. The chain uses TRBV19 and TRBJ1-1, with 7 bases aligning to TRBD1. V lost 3 bases and J lost 5; bases outside the gene matches: 6. Germline V gives CDR1 LNHDA, CDR2 SQIVND (reference sequence). The CDR3 is made up of 14 amino acids. For the CDR3, the DNA is TGTGCCAGTAGTATTCAGGGGGTAAAGACTGAAGCTTTCTTT. Encoded protein: CASSIQGVKTEAFF.

This chain uses TRBV12-3 or TRBV12-4 with TRBJ2-2; TRBD1 is a possible D gene (6 bases). The CDR3 covers 14 residues. Trimming shortened V by 7 bases and J by 2 bases, and 11 bases separated the two germline ends. CDR3 amino acids: CASKGTINTGELFF. Here the CDR3 DNA reads TGTGCCAGCAAAGGGACAATTAACACCGGGGAGCTGTTTTTT.

In regard to this clonotype: An end of the junction differs from the germline gene, which may be a read error. The chain links TRBV11-3 to TRBJ1-1; D is perhaps TRBD1 (6 bases). CDR1 and CDR2 (germline): SGHNT, YENEEA. There are 14 residues in the CDR3. The CDR3 DNA follows: TGTGCCAGCAGCTTAGGCGGACGGGACACTAAAGCTTTCTTT. Its protein is CASSLGGRDTKAFF.

The V call is TRBV11-2, the J call TRBJ2-7; tentatively, D is TRBD1 (5 bases). Trimming removed 1 base at V and 2 bases at J, with 12 bases between. This CDR3 comprises 15 residues. Germline CDR1 reads SGHAT; CDR2 reads FQNNGV. CDR3 region: CASSLGSGFPYEQYF. The CDR3 bases are TGTGCCAGCAGCTTAGGGTCAGGGTTCCCCTACGAGCAGTACTTC.